The 14 T cell receptor beta chains listed next were all sequenced from one sample in a study of early T cells in non-severe SARS-CoV-2 infection. TCRdb independently ran MiXCR on the 5' RACE reads; one entry per CDR3 protein. The table records tens of thousands of distinct CDR3 sequences, 10% of them present only once. Specimen: whole blood, collected at baseline. The source of these receptors is an adult who was a healthcare worker with PCR-confirmed SARS-CoV-2 infection or an uninfected control (not recorded which).

J is TRBJ2-5 and V is TRBV11-2; 8 bases line up with TRBD2. Germline V CDR1 and CDR2: SGHAT, FQNNGV. This CDR3 has 16 amino acids. V lost 1 base, J lost 4 bases, and 8 bases stayed unmatched. This CDR3 reads CASSLAAAGGGETQYF. In DNA form, the CDR3 reads TGTGCCAGCAGCTTAGCGGCGGCGGGGGGCGGAGAGACCCAGTACTTC.

This clonotype was found a few times. This chain uses TRBV7-9 with TRBJ1-6; 8 bases align to TRBD1. Germline V lookup: CDR1 SEHNR, CDR2 FQNEAQ (reference sequence). CDR3 length: 17 residues. Unmatched junction bases numbered 11, after V lost 3 bases and J lost 7 bases. CDR3 in DNA: TGTGCCAGCAGCTTTGGGTCAGGGGGCTCAAAAAATTCACCCCTCCACTTT. Residues: CASSFGSGGSKNSPLHF.

The CDR3 nucleotides are TGTGCCAGCAGTTTAGGAGGAGCTGAAGCTTTCTTT. Translation gives CASSLGGAEAFF. The chain couples TRBV12-3 or TRBV12-4 to TRBJ1-1; D unclear. V was cut by 1 base and J by 6 bases, with 6 bases left in between. The CDR3 consists of 12 residues.

The rearrangement links TRBV12-3 or TRBV12-4 to TRBJ2-1; 9 bases are shared with TRBD1. Trimming cost V 3 bases and J 2 bases; bases outside gene matches: 2. There are 15 residues in the CDR3. Written as DNA, the CDR3 is TGTGCCAGCAGTTTCCGACAGGGGGCCTACAATGAGCAGTTCTTC. This sequence encodes CASSFRQGAYNEQFF.

This chain connects TRBV2 to TRBJ2-3, with 12 bases lining up with TRBD2. The V gene's germline CDR1 is SNHLY and CDR2 FYNNEI. With 9 bases clipped from V and 7 bases from J, the junction kept 11 bases outside the gene matches. The CDR3 has 15 residues. DNA for the CDR3: TGTGCCAGAGAGAGCCCTAGCGGGGGGGCATATACGCAGTATTTT. Amino acids: CARESPSGGAYTQYF.

The rearrangement links TRBV4-1 to TRBJ1-1; TRBD1 is a possible D gene (6 bases). With 0 bases removed from V and 1 base from J, the gap between germline ends came to 15 bases. The CDR3 extends over 17 amino acids. Germline CDR1 MGHRA, CDR2 YSYEKL. CDR3 residues: CASSQERGVERNTEAFF. Written as DNA, the CDR3 is TGCGCCAGCAGCCAAGAAAGGGGGGTAGAAAGGAACACTGAAGCTTTCTTT.

This chain joins TRBV28 and TRBJ2-4, with 9 nucleotides matching TRBD1. Per the germline V gene, CDR1 is MDHEN and CDR2 is SYDVKM. V lost 4 bases, J lost 3 bases, and 7 bases stayed unmatched. The length of the CDR3 is 16 residues. CDR3 loop: CASSSTGGSGKNIQYF. CDR3 bases: TGTGCCAGCAGTTCCACAGGGGGCAGTGGCAAAAACATTCAGTACTTC.

In this sample, this clonotype turned up a few times. The J gene is TRBJ1-1, the V gene TRBV20-1; 8 bases agree with TRBD1. This CDR3 contains 16 residues. CDR1 is DFQATT, CDR2 SNEGSKA, per germline (reference sequence). Losses at the gene ends were 3 bases for V and 5 bases for J; bases not matched to a gene: 14. CDR3 sequence: CSASPLRGRVTTEAFF. CDR3 nucleotides: TGCAGTGCTAGCCCTCTCAGGGGGCGAGTTACTACTGAAGCTTTCTTT.

The J gene is TRBJ2-3, the V gene TRBV5-1; no reliable D call. Germline values: CDR1 SGHRS, CDR2 YFSETQ. Between the trimmed V and J ends, which lost 0 bases and 2 bases, there was a span of 7 bases. The CDR3 is 14 amino acids. The CDR3 DNA is TGCGCCAGCAGCTTGGACGCTAACACAGATACGCAGTATTTT. This sequence encodes CASSLDANTDTQYF. Combining the CDR3 with reference TRBV5-1 and TRBJ2-3 gives the whole variable domain KAGVTQTPRYLIKTRGQQVTLSCSPISGHRSVSWYQQTPGQGLQFLFEYFSETQRNKGNFPGRFSGRQFSNSRSEMNVSTLELGDSALYLCASSLDANTDTQYFGPGTRLTVL.

This clonotype was counted a few times. This chain uses TRBV5-1 with TRBJ2-7, with D perhaps TRBD1 (6 bases). Germline CDR1 reads SGHRS; CDR2 reads YFSETQ. The V end lost 3 bases, the J end lost 3 bases, and 22 bases lay between the germline ends. CDR3 size: 17 residues. The CDR3 nucleotides read TGCGCCAGCAGCTCGTATGGCCCTGAGGGGGTTCGCTACGAGCAGTACTTC. Translating gives CASSSYGPEGVRYEQYF.

The chain recombines TRBV4-1 with TRBJ1-5; D unresolved. Germline V gives CDR1 MGHRA, CDR2 YSYEKL. Trimming took 0 bases from V and 2 from J, leaving 8 bases between them. This CDR3 has 15 residues. The CDR3 DNA is TGCGCCAGCAGCCAAGACGGAAGGGGCAATCAGCCCCAGCATTTT. Its protein product is CASSQDGRGNQPQHF.

Ten or more counts support this clonotype. The V gene is TRBV11-3, the J gene TRBJ2-1; 11 nucleotides agree with TRBD2. V lost 5 bases to trimming and J lost 4 bases; unmatched junction nucleotides: 16. This CDR3 has 19 amino acids. From germline, CDR1 is SGHNT and CDR2 YENEEA. CDR3 in amino acids: CASSQRSSGGAGDYNEQFF. CDR3 DNA: TGTGCCAGCAGCCAACGAAGTAGCGGGGGGGCCGGAGATTACAATGAGCAGTTCTTC.

The sample holds a few counts of this clonotype. The V gene is TRBV12-3 or TRBV12-4, the J gene TRBJ1-5, with unresolved D. This CDR3 spans 12 amino acids. V shed 6 bases and J shed 7 bases, with 10 bases lying between them. CDR3 residues: CASSRRDQPQHF. The CDR3 nucleotides are TGTGCCAGCAGCCGCCGTGACCAGCCCCAGCATTTT.

The rearrangement joins TRBV27 to TRBJ1-6; D is unresolved. CDR3 length: 14 residues. Trimming left V 1 base short and J 5 bases short, with 6 bases between. Germline assignment: CDR1 MNHEY and CDR2 SMNVEV (reference sequence). The CDR3 sequence: CASSLLVDNSPLHF. The CDR3 DNA reads as TGTGCCAGCAGTTTATTAGTTGATAATTCACCCCTCCACTTT.